The 17 T cell receptor beta chains in this list originate from one sample, sequenced in a study of shared clonotypes between healthy human individuals. Measured with immunoSEQ multiplex PCR; TCRdb has only the in-frame clones, and not every one. Of around 2.5 million clones listed, approximately 94% were seen once; the top ten hold 0.35% to 0.45%. The sequenced material came from naive CD4+ T cells from PBMCs. Subset: CD45RA+ positively selected. The receptors were sampled from a man in his late teens or twenties in good health. Some clones in this sample may be carry-over from other donors' samples.

The chain links TRBV5-4 to TRBJ1-2; maybe TRBD1 (5 bases). Germline loops: CDR1 SGHNT, CDR2 YYREEE (reference sequence). V was shortened by 4 bases and J by 8 bases, with 18 bases between the two germline ends. The CDR3 spans 14 residues. The CDR3 reads CASSVGAGLDGYTF. The CDR3 coding sequence is TGTGCCAGCAGCGTCGGGGCCGGCCTTGACGGCTACACCTTC.

This clone was seen just once. V usage is TRBV7-6 and J usage is TRBJ2-5; D is possibly TRBD2 (5 bases). The CDR3 extends over 14 amino acids. V was trimmed by 2 bases and J by 0 bases, leaving 7 bases between them. CDR1 SGHVS and CDR2 FNYEAQ come from the germline V gene. CDR3 in amino acids: CASSLYGNQETQYF. CDR3 nucleotides: TGTGCCAGCAGCTTATACGGGAACCAAGAGACCCAGTACTTC.

CDR3 region: CASSVDTGSSYGYTF. The DNA of the CDR3 is TGTGCCAGCAGCGTAGATACAGGGTCGTCCTATGGCTACACCTTC. The gene calls are TRBV9 and TRBJ1-2, with D possibly matching TRBD1 (6 bases). The CDR3 is made up of 15 amino acids. CDR1 and CDR2 from the germline V gene are SGDLS and YYNGEE. V dropped 0 bases and J dropped 4 bases, with 13 bases sitting between them. The full variable domain, in which reference TRBV9 and TRBJ1-2 provide the parts outside the CDR3, is DSGVTQTPKHLITATGQRVTLRCSPRSGDLSVYWYQQSLDQGLQFLIQYYNGEERAKGNILERFSAQQFPDLHSELNLSSLELGDSALYFCASSVDTGSSYGYTFGSGTRLTVV.

A word on this clone: This sample also contains other DNA sequences that code for the same CDR3. J is TRBJ2-7 and V is TRBV7-9; 10 nucleotides align to TRBD2. This CDR3 spans 16 amino acids. Germline lookup yields CDR1 SEHNR and CDR2 FQNEAQ (reference sequence). V lost 1 base, J lost 2 bases, and 5 bases stayed unmatched. CDR3 sequence: CASSLGLAGAPYEQYF. The CDR3 coding sequence is TGTGCCAGCAGCTTAGGCCTAGCGGGAGCCCCCTACGAGCAGTACTTC. Drawing the rest from reference TRBV7-9 and TRBJ2-7, the complete variable domain is DTGVSQNPRHKITKRGQNVTFRCDPISEHNRLYWYRQTLGQGPEFLTYFQNEAQLEKSRLLSDRFSAERPKGSFSTLEIQRTEQGDSAMYLCASSLGLAGAPYEQYFGPGTRLTVT.

This chain joins TRBV7-6 and TRBJ2-7, with 10 bases that match TRBD2. The CDR3 covers 12 residues. CDR1 is SGHVS, CDR2 FNYEAQ, per germline. J was trimmed by 12 bases and V by 5 bases; bases with no gene match: 7. CDR3 sequence: CASSDLAGVVYF. The CDR3, as DNA: TGTGCCAGCAGCGATCTAGCGGGAGTCGTGTACTTC.

The chain employs TRBV27 and TRBJ2-1; 7 positions match TRBD2. The ends lost 2 bases at V and 2 bases at J; junction bases unmatched: 3. The CDR3 totals 15 residues. Germline-derived CDR1 and CDR2 are MNHEY and SMNVEV (reference sequence). For the CDR3, the DNA is TGTGCCAGCAGTTTAGAGGGAGGGCCCTACAATGAGCAGTTCTTC. This translates into CASSLEGGPYNEQFF.

The chain couples TRBV18 to TRBJ2-7, with a weak D call TRBD1 (6 bases). V dropped 5 bases and J dropped 4 bases, with 15 bases sitting between them. The germline V gene has CDR1 KGHSH and CDR2 LQKENI. The CDR3 spans 14 residues. DNA of the CDR3: TGTGCCAGCTCAACGGGGCAGGGGTTATACGAGCAGTACTTC. Translating gives CASSTGQGLYEQYF. Full variable domain (missing parts from reference TRBV18 and TRBJ2-7): NAGVMQNPRHLVRRRGQEARLRCSPMKGHSHVYWYRQLPEEGLKFMVYLQKENIIDESGMPKERFSAEFPKEGPSILRIQQVVRGDSAAYFCASSTGQGLYEQYFGPGTRLTVT.

The V and J genes are TRBV11-3 and TRBJ2-1; D is perhaps TRBD2 (6 bases). Germline CDR1 and CDR2: SGHNT and YENEEA. The CDR3 is 13 amino acids. V lost 5 bases and J lost 7, with 12 bases in between. The CDR3 nucleotides are TGTGCCAGCAGCGCGGGACCGCGGAATGAGCAGTTCTTC. It translates to CASSAGPRNEQFF.

DNA for the CDR3: TGTGCCAGCAGTTCCGGTACGGGGACAGGAGGGGAAAAACTGTTTTTT. It specifies CASSSGTGTGGEKLFF. The gene calls are TRBV28 and TRBJ1-4; 8 nucleotides match TRBD1. Germline V gives CDR1 MDHEN, CDR2 SYDVKM. The V segment lost 4 bases and the J segment 8 bases; nucleotides outside the gene matches: 12. This CDR3 region has 16 residues.

The CDR3 nucleotides are TGTGCCAGCAGTGCGTCGGGGGAGCGGGACCTCCCCGAGCAGTACTTC. Translation: CASSASGERDLPEQYF. The rearrangement uses TRBV6-1 and TRBJ2-7; 7 bases line up with TRBD2. Looked up from germline, CDR1 is MNHNS and CDR2 is SASEGT. CDR3 length equals 16 residues. J was trimmed by 6 bases and V by 4 bases; bases with no gene match: 15.

This chain links TRBV28 with TRBJ1-2; TRBD1 is a possible D gene (5 bases). Deletions cut 3 bases from V and 4 bases from J, with 18 bases between. The CDR3 is made up of 16 amino acids. Germline CDR1 MDHEN, CDR2 SYDVKM. The CDR3 sequence is CASSLSPGEAVYGYTF. CDR3 in DNA: TGTGCCAGCAGTTTGTCACCGGGGGAGGCGGTCTATGGCTACACCTTC.

As concerns this clone: A read error may produce the germline difference seen at one junction end. The chain recombines TRBV5-1 with TRBJ1-4; perhaps TRBD1 as D (6 bases). The CDR3 runs 14 residues. CDR1 and CDR2 (germline): SGHRS, YFSETQ. The CDR3 coding sequence is TGCGCCAGCAGCTCAGGGGCAACTAGTGAAAAACTGTTTTTT. The encoded protein is CASSSGATSEKLFF.

The rearrangement links TRBV6-4 to TRBJ1-6; 7 bases map to TRBD1. V shed 6 bases, J shed 8 bases, and the junction held 13 bases outside the gene matches. The CDR3 is made up of 16 amino acids. The germline V gene encodes CDR1 MRHNA and CDR2 SNTAGT. CDR3 nucleotide sequence: TGTGCCAGCAGACCCAAAATCGACAGGGCCCATTCACCCCTCCACTTT. It codes for CASRPKIDRAHSPLHF.

The chain carries TRBV12-5 and TRBJ2-3, with 7 bases matching TRBD1. Trimming took 6 bases from V and 1 from J; bases not matched to a gene: 4. Germline V lookup: CDR1 LGHNT, CDR2 FRNRAP. The CDR3 loop spans 14 amino acids. The CDR3 sequence: CASGPGQRTDTQYF. In nucleotides, the CDR3 is TGTGCTAGTGGCCCGGGACAGCGCACAGATACGCAGTATTTT.

V and J are TRBV28 and TRBJ1-5; TRBD1 might be the D (6 bases). The V end was cut by 6 bases, the J end by 2 bases, with 17 bases between. Germline V lookup: CDR1 MDHEN, CDR2 SYDVKM. The CDR3 is 16 residues long. The CDR3 region is CASSPVTGGGNQPQHF. Here the CDR3 DNA reads TGTGCCAGCAGCCCTGTGACAGGTGGAGGCAATCAGCCCCAGCATTTT.

The chain is built from TRBV11-2 and TRBJ2-3, with D tentatively TRBD2 (6 bases). This CDR3 is built from 17 residues. V was clipped by 0 bases and J by 5 bases, with 18 bases between them. Germline V gives CDR1 SGHAT, CDR2 FQNNGV. The CDR3 DNA reads TGTGCCAGCAGCTTAGAGCGGCTGTACCCCGGGGGAGATACGCAGTATTTT. Protein: CASSLERLYPGGDTQYF.

V and J are TRBV11-1 and TRBJ2-7; D possibly matches TRBD1 or TRBD2 (5 bases each). The CDR3 totals 13 residues. From germline, CDR1 is SGHAT and CDR2 FQDESV (reference sequence). V was clipped by 5 bases and J by 4 bases, with 12 bases between them. CDR3 sequence reads: CASSPQWGYEQYF. The CDR3, as DNA: TGTGCCAGCAGCCCACAGTGGGGGTACGAGCAGTACTTC.